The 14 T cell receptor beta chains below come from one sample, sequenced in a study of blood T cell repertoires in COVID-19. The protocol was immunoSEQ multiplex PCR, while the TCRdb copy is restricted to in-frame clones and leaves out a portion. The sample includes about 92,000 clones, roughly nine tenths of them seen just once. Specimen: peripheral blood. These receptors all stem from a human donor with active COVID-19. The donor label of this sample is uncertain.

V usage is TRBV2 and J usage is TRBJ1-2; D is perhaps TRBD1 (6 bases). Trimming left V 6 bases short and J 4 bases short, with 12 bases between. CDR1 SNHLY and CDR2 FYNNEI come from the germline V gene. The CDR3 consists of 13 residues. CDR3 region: CASSPDRSYGYTF. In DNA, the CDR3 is TGTGCCAGCAGCCCTGACAGGTCCTATGGCTACACCTTC.

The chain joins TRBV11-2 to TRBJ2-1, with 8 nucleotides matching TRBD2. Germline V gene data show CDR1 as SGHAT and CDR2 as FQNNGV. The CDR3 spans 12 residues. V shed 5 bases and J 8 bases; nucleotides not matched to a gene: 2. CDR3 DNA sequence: TGTGCCAGCAGCGACGGGGGGGATGAGCAGTTCTTC. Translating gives CASSDGGDEQFF.

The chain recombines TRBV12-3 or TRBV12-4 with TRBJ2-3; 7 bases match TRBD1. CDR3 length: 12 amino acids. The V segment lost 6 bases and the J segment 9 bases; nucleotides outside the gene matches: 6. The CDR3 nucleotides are TGTGCCAGCAGGGCACAGGGGTGGACGCAGTATTTT. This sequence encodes CASRAQGWTQYF.

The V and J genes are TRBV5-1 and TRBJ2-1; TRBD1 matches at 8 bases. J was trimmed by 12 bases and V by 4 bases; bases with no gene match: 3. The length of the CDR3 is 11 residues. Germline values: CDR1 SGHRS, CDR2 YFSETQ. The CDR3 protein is CASSLGTGQFF. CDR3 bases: TGCGCCAGCAGCCTAGGGACAGGGCAGTTCTTC. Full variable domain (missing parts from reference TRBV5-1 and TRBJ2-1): KAGVTQTPRYLIKTRGQQVTLSCSPISGHRSVSWYQQTPGQGLQFLFEYFSETQRNKGNFPGRFSGRQFSNSRSEMNVSTLELGDSALYLCASSLGTGQFFGPGTRLTVL.

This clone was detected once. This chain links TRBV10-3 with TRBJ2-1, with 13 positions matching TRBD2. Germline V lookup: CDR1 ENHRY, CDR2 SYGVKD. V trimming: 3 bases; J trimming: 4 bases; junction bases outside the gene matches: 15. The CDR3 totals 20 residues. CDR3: CAISESVGGTSGEIYNEQFF. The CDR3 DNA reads TGTGCCATCAGTGAAAGTGTGGGTGGGACTAGCGGGGAAATTTACAATGAGCAGTTCTTC.

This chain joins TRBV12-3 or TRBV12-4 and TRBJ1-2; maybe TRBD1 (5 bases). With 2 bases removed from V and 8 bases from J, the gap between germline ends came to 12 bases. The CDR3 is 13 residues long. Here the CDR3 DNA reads TGTGCCAGCAGTTTAACCAGGGTGAAAGGCTACACCTTC. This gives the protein CASSLTRVKGYTF.

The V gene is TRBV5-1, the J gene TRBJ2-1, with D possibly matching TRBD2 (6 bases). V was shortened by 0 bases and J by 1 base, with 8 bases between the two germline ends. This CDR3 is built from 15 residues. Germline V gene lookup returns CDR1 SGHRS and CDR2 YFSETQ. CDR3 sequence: CASSLDGGSYNEQFF. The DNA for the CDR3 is TGCGCCAGCAGCTTGGATGGGGGGTCCTACAATGAGCAGTTCTTC.

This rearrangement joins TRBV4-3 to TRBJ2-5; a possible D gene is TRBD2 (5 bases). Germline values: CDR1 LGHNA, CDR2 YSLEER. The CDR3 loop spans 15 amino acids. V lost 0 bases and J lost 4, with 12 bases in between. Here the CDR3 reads CASSQDPDGVETQYF. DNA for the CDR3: TGCGCCAGCAGCCAAGATCCCGACGGGGTAGAGACCCAGTACTTC.

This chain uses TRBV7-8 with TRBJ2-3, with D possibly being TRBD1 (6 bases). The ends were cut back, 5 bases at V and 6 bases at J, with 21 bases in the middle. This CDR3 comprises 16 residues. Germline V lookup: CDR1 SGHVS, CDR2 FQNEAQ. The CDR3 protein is CASSLGQLGATDTQYF. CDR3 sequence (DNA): TGTGCCAGCAGCCTCGGACAGCTTGGGGCCACCGATACGCAGTATTTT.

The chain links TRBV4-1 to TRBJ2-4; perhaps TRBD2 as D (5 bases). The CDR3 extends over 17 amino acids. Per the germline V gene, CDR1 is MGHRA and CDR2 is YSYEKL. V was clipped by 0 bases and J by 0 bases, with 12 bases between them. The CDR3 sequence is CASSQESAGLAKNIQYF. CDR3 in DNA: TGCGCCAGCAGCCAAGAGTCGGCAGGACTAGCCAAAAACATTCAGTACTTC.

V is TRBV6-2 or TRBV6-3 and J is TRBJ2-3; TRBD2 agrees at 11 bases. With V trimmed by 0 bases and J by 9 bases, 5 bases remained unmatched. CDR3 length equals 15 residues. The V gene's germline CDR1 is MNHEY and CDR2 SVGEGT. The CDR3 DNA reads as TGTGCCAGCAGTTACTCGTTGCTAGCGGGGGGAACGCAGTATTTT. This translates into CASSYSLLAGGTQYF.

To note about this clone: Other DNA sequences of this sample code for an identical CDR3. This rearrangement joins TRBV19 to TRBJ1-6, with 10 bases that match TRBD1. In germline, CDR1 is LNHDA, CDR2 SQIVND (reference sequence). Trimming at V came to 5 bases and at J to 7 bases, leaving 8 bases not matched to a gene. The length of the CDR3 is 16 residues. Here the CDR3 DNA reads TGTGCCAGTAGTCCGCGACAGGGGGCAAGGAATTCACCCCTCCACTTT. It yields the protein CASSPRQGARNSPLHF.

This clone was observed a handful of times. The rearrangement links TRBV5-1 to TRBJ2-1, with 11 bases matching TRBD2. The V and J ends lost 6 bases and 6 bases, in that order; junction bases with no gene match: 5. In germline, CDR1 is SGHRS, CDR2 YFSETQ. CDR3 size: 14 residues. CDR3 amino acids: CASNSGGAGNEQFF. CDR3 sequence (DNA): TGCGCCAGCAATAGCGGGGGGGCTGGCAATGAGCAGTTCTTC.

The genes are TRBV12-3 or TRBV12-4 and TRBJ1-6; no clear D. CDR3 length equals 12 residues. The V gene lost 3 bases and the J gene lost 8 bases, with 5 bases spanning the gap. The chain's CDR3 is CASSLAYSPLHF. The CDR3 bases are TGTGCCAGCAGTTTGGCTTATTCACCCCTCCACTTT.